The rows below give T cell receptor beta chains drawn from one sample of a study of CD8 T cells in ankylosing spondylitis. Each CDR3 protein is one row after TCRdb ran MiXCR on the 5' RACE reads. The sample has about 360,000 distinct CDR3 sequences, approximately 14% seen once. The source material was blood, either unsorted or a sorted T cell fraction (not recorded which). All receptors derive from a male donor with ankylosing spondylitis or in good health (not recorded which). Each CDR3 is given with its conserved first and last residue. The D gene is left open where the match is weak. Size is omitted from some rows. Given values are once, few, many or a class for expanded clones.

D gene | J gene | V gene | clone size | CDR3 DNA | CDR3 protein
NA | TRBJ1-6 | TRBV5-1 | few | TGCGCCAGCAGCGCTCTCCCTAATCAAGATTCACCCCTCCACTTT | CASSALPNQDSPLHF
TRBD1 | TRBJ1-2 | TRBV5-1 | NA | TGCGCCAGCAGCTTGGACTCAGGGGGCTATGGCTACACCTTC | CASSLDSGGYGYTF
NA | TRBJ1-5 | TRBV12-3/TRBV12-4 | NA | TGTGCCAGCAGTTTGTATAGAGATCAGCCCCAGCATTTT | CASSLYRDQPQHF
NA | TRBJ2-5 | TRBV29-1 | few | TGCAGCCCCAGAGACAGAACATCCCAAGAGACCCAGTACTTC | CSPRDRTSQETQYF
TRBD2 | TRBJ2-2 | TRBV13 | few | TGTGCCAGCAGCCGAACTCCCGGGACTAGCGTACGCGGGGAGCTGTTTTTT | CASSRTPGTSVRGELFF
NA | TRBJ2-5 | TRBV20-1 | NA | TGCAGTGCTAGAGGGGCTACCTTGGAGACCCAGTACTTC | CSARGATLETQYF
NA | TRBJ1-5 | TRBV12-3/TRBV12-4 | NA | TGTGCCAGCAGTTTCGATGGCAGCCAGCGCAATCAGCCCCAGCATTTT | CASSFDGSQRNQPQHF
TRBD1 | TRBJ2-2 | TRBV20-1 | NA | TGCAGTGCTAGAGATATAGGGGACAGGGGGCGCCCGGGGGAGCTGTTTTTT | CSARDIGDRGRPGELFF
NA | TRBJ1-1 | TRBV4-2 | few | TGTGCCAGCAGCCAAGACGGGAAACAGAACACTGAAGCTTTCTTT | CASSQDGKQNTEAFF
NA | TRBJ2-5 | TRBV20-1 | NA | TGCAGTGCGCGAACAGAAGAGACCCAGTACTTC | CSARTEETQYF
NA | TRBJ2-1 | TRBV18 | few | TGTGCCAGCTCCCGGGACGGGAGCTCCTACAATGAGCAGTTCTTC | CASSRDGSSYNEQFF
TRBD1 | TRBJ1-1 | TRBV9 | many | TGTGCCAGCAGCGCACAGGGGGGGAACACTGAAGCTTTCTTT | CASSAQGGNTEAFF
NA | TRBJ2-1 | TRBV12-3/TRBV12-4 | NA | TGTGCCAGCAGCTTCCGGGTCAAACAGTTCTTC | CASSFRVKQFF
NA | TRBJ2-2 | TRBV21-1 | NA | TGTGCCAGCAGCAGAGAAGAACAGGGAACCGGGGAGCTGTTTTTT | CASSREEQGTGELFF
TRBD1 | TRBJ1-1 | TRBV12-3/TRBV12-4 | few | TGTGCCAGCAGTTTAGGGGGGACAGGGGTGACTGAAGCTTTCTTT | CASSLGGTGVTEAFF
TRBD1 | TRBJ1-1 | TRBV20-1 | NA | TGCAGTGCTACAGGGGGCCCTGAAGCTTTCTTT | CSATGGPEAFF
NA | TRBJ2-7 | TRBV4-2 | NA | TGTGCCAGCAGCCAAGAAGGGGCAGGCCCCTACGAGCAGTACTTC | CASSQEGAGPYEQYF
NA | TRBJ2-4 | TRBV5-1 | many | TGCGCCAGCAGCTTAGGGCCGGGAGCTGAGGGTCACATTCAGTACTTC | CASSLGPGAEGHIQYF
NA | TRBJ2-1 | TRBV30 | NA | TGTGCCTGGAGTGCAGGACTCGCCGCCAATGAGCAGTTCTTC | CAWSAGLAANEQFF
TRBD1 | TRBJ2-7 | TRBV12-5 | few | TGTGCTAGTGGTTTGGACCGACAGGGGAGGAATAGCTACGAGCAGTACTTC | CASGLDRQGRNSYEQYF
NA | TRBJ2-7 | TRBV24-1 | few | TGTGCCACCAGTGATGGCGCCTCTCCCGAGCAGTACTTC | CATSDGASPEQYF
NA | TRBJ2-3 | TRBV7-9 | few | TGTGCCAGCAGCGCCCGACTAAGCACAGATACGCAGTATTTT | CASSARLSTDTQYF
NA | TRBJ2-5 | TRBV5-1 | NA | TGCGCCAGCAGCTTGTCCCCCGGAGAGACCCAGTACTTC | CASSLSPGETQYF
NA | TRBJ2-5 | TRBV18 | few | TGTGCCAGCTCACCAGATGGCTCGCTCAGGCGCTTC | CASSPDGSLRRF
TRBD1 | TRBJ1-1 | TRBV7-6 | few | TGTGCCAGCAGCTTAGCGGACAGGGGGCTAGCTTTCTTT | CASSLADRGLAFF
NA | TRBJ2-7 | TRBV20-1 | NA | TGCAGTGCCACACTGGGCCTATCCTACGAGCAGTACTTC | CSATLGLSYEQYF
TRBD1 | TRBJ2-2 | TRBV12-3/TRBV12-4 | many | TGTGCCAGCAGACCACAGGGGGCAAACGGGGAGCTGTTTTTT | CASRPQGANGELFF
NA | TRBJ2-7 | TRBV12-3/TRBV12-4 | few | TGTGCCAGCAGTTTACACGAGCAGTACTTC | CASSLHEQYF
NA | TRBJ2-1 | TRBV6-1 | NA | TGTGCCAGCAGTGTAAACCCGAGCTCCTACAATGAGCAGTTCTTC | CASSVNPSSYNEQFF
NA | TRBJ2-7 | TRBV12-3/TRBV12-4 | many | TGTGCCAGCAGTTTCTGGGGCCGCTACGAGCAGTACTTC | CASSFWGRYEQYF
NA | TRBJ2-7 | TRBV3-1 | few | TGTGCCAGCAGCCAAGAGCCGGAGGGCGAGCAGTACTTC | CASSQEPEGEQYF
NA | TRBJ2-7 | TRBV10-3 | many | TGTGCCATCAGTGACAGCTCCTACGAGCAGTACTTC | CAISDSSYEQYF
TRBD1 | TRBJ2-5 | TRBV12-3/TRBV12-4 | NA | TGTGCCAGCAGTGCGCGAGGGGGCCTGGAGACCCAGTACTTC | CASSARGGLETQYF
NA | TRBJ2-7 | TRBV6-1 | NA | TGTGCCAGCAGTCCCTCTGGCGGGATGCTCTACGAGCAGTACTTC | CASSPSGGMLYEQYF
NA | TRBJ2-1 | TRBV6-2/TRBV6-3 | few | TGTGCCAGCAGTTCCCGGGAGAACAATGAGCAGTTCTTC | CASSSRENNEQFF
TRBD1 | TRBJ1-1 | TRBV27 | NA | TGTGCCAGCGCACCTCAGGGGGTGGGCACTGAAGCTTTCTTT | CASAPQGVGTEAFF
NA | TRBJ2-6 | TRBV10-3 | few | TGTGCCATCAGTGAGGGAATCTCTGGGGCCAACGTCCTGACTTTC | CAISEGISGANVLTF
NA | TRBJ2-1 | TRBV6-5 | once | TGTGCCAGCAGTTACGATCCCGGCTCCTACAATGAGCAGTTCTTC | CASSYDPGSYNEQFF
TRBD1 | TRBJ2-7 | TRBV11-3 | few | TGTGCCAGCAGCTCTCCCGAGAGGGGGCCCTACGAGCAGTACTTC | CASSSPERGPYEQYF
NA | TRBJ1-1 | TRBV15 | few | TGTGCCACCAGCAGAGGCGACGGGAGGGGCACTGAAGCTTTCTTT | CATSRGDGRGTEAFF
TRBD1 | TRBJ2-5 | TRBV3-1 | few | TGTGCCAGCAGCCAAATTACCGGGACAGGGGGGGCCCAGTACTTC | CASSQITGTGGAQYF
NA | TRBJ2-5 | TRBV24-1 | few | TGTGCCACCCGTCCTTGGCGGGTCCAAGAGACCCAGTACTTC | CATRPWRVQETQYF
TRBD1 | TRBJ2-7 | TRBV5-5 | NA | TGTGCCAGCAGGGGGACAGGGGGCAGGGACGAGCAGTACTTC | CASRGTGGRDEQYF
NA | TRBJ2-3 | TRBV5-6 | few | TGTGCCAGCAGCTTGGCCTTGACAGGGACTAGCACAGATACGCAGTATTTT | CASSLALTGTSTDTQYF
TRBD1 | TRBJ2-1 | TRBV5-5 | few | TGTGCCAGCAGCCCCCGACAGGGGAGCTATGAGCAGTTCTTC | CASSPRQGSYEQFF
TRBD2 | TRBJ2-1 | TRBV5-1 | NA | TGCGCCAGCAGCTTGGCTAGCGGGGGCCATAATGAGCAGTTCTTC | CASSLASGGHNEQFF
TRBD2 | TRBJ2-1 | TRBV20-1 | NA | TGCAGTGCTAGGGAACGGGGACTAGCGGGAGCGGGTGAGCAGTTCTTC | CSARERGLAGAGEQFF
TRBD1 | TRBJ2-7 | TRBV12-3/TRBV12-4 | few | TGTGCCAGCAGTCGTACAGGGGATTCGGGGGAGCAGTACTTC | CASSRTGDSGEQYF
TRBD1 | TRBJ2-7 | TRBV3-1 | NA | TGTGCCAGCAGCGTAGGATCCGGGACAGGGTATAGGAGCTCCTACGAGCAGTACTTC | CASSVGSGTGYRSSYEQYF
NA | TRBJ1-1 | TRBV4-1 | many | TGCGCCAGCAGCCAAGGGCAGGGTACTGAAGCTTTCTTT | CASSQGQGTEAFF
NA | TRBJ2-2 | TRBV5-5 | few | TGTGCCAGCGCGTTTTGGGACGTCGCGAACACCGGGGAGCTGTTTTTT | CASAFWDVANTGELFF
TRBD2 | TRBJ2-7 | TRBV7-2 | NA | TGTGCCAGCAGCTTGGGACTATGGAACGAGCAGTACTTC | CASSLGLWNEQYF
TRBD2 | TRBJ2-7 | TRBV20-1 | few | TGCAGTGCCATTAGCGGGTCAACCTACGAGCAGTACTTC | CSAISGSTYEQYF
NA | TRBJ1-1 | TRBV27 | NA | TGTGCCAGCCGCTCGGAGGGTCGGAACACTGAAGCTTTCTTT | CASRSEGRNTEAFF